This entry concerns a single T cell receptor beta chain. The identical CDR3 is also encoded by other nucleotide sequences in the sample. Trimming took 2 bases from V and 1 from J, leaving 8 bases between them. Germline values: CDR1 MNHEY, CDR2 SMNVEV (reference sequence). The CDR3 is 14 amino acids. This record belongs to a study of blood T cell repertoires in COVID-19. Background on the study: COVID-19 samples, acute and convalescent, were from the United States, Italy and Spain.

TCRdb keeps only in-frame clones here, not all; method: immunoSEQ multiplex PCR. In the table there are roughly 500,000 clones, approximately 87% of which are singletons. Sequenced input: PBMCs or T cells enriched from blood (not recorded which). This chain connects TRBV27 to TRBJ1-1, with D possibly matching TRBD1 (6 bases). This TCR came from a woman in her thirties or forties who had recovered from COVID-19. This chain's CDR3 is CASSLQGRNTEAFF. The CDR3 nucleotides are TGTGCCAGCAGTTTACAGGGGAGGAACACTGAAGCTTTCTTT.